What follows is one T cell receptor beta chain and its context. Its cognate antigen is unknown. The data derive from a study of PD-1 blockade in classical Hodgkin lymphoma. Study as a whole: Patients were infused with nivolumab 3 mg/kg every 2 weeks. Study-wide findings and caveats: Complete responders' diversity at baseline resembled that of newly diagnosed patients. Diversity in CD4+ TCRs, unlike that measured in CD8+ TCRs, had risen significantly by C4D1.

Per germline, CDR1 SGHNT and CDR2 YENEEA. The CDR3 spans 15 residues. The V gene lost 5 bases and the J gene lost 0 bases, with 11 bases spanning the gap. This table comes from immunoSEQ multiplex PCR, and its TCRdb copy is limited to in-frame clones, with some not included. The table includes tens of thousands of clones, almost 90% detected once. Time point reported: cycle 4 day 1 (C4D1), after less than 7 weeks of nivolumab. Relapse was seen in all patients after autologous stem cell transplantation, and brentuximab vedotin exposure was variable. Best overall response was complete response, partial response or progressive disease in these relapsed/refractory classical Hodgkin lymphoma patients.

The sequence derives from a human donor with classical Hodgkin lymphoma. The starting material was peripheral blood mononuclear cells (PBMCs), obtained before the fourth cycle of nivolumab. V is TRBV11-3 and J is TRBJ2-1, with D hard to call. CDR3 amino acids: CASSLHRSSYNEQFF. The DNA for the CDR3 is TGTGCCAGCAGCCTCCACCGGAGCTCCTACAATGAGCAGTTCTTC.